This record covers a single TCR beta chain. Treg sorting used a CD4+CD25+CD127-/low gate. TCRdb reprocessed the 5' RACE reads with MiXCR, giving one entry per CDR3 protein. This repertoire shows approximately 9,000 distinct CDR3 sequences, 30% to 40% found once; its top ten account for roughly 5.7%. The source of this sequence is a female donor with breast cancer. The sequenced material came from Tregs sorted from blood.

CDR3 sequence reads: CASSLGVGGGETQYF. The CDR3 nucleotides are TGTGCCAGCAGCTTGGGAGTGGGAGGGGGGGAGACCCAGTACTTC. The gene calls are TRBV7-2 and TRBJ2-5, with D tentatively TRBD2 (7 bases). Germline V gene lookup returns CDR1 SGHTA and CDR2 FQGNSA. Between the trimmed V and J ends, which lost 3 bases and 5 bases, there was a span of 16 bases. This CDR3 is 15 amino acids long. Filled out from reference TRBV7-2 and TRBJ2-5, the complete variable domain reads GAGVSQSPSNKVTEKGKDVELRCDPISGHTALYWYRQSLGQGLEFLIYFQGNSAPDKSGLPSDRFSAERTGGSVSTLTIQRTQQEDSAVYLCASSLGVGGGETQYFGPGTRLLVL.